This T cell receptor (beta chain) appears in the sequencing data of a study of blood T cell repertoires in COVID-19. Across the whole study: The origin of the acute and convalescent COVID-19 samples was the United States, Italy and Spain.

This CDR3 spans 15 amino acids. Trimming cost V 1 base and J 3 bases, with 12 bases left between them. Germline V gene sequence: CDR1 LNHDA, CDR2 SQIVND (reference sequence). In the authors' methods: How many nucleated cells were present was estimated from reference gene primer amplification. Here immunoSEQ multiplex PCR was the method, and the copy in TCRdb shows in-frame clones only, minus some. The DNA gave D and trimming, while V, J and clone size come from that table. The profile shows around 620,000 clones, about nine tenths of them singletons. This TCR was recovered from a woman in her late teens or twenties with acute or convalescent COVID-19. V is TRBV19 and J is TRBJ1-1; D gene ambiguous. Sequenced: peripheral blood. CDR3 in DNA: TGTGCCAGTAGTATAGGAGGCAGTAAGTACACTGAAGCTTTCTTT. Its protein product is CASSIGGSKYTEAFF.